This T cell receptor beta chain emerged from a study of blood T cell repertoires in COVID-19. For the study at large: Material from acute and convalescent COVID-19 was sourced from the United States, Italy and Spain. T cells, B-cell-depleted T cells, or PBMCs supplied cDNA or gDNA.

The CDR3 loop spans 15 amino acids. The V gene's germline CDR1 is LGHNA and CDR2 YSLEER. Trimming took off 0 bases at V and 4 bases at J, with 10 bases between the two ends. In the original processing: The assay estimated nucleated cells by amplifying reference gene primers. Generated by immunoSEQ multiplex PCR, the TCRdb table keeps only in-frame clones and is missing some. Clone size and V and J calls were adopted from that table, with D and trimming inferred from the DNA. The table includes just over 250,000 clones, 80% to 95% detected once. Sequencing input: peripheral blood. This chain uses TRBV4-3 with TRBJ1-5; no reliable D call. The sequence was collected from a person under 30 with COVID-19, enrolled during active disease. The CDR3 loop reads CASSQEGGGNQPQHF. The CDR3 nucleotides read TGCGCCAGCAGCCAAGAAGGTGGAGGGAATCAGCCCCAGCATTTT.